The T cell receptor beta chain described here comes from a study of T cells in Graves' hyperthyroidism and ophthalmopathy. Findings of the study overall: Most expanded thyroid clonotypes above 0.001 also appeared in blood.

Stable hyperthyroidism: no ophthalmopathy progression over 18 months of follow-up. Used for diagnoses were clinical symptoms, serum thyroxine and TRAb, thyroid ultrasound and orbital computed tomography. The sample holds many counts of this clonotype. Its cognate antigen is unknown. Authors of the study amplified TCR beta CDR3 regions from RNA transcripts. In the first-round RT-PCR of the TCR CDR3, the HTBI primer set was used. Each CDR3 protein gets one entry after TCRdb re-called the multiplex PCR reads with MiXCR. The table lists around 580,000 distinct CDR3 sequences, 46% of them singletons. Sequenced sample: peripheral blood or thyroid tissue (not recorded which). This clonotype was sampled from a woman aged 18-29 years with Graves' hyperthyroidism.

The CDR3 loop is CASSMTPEETQYF. The CDR3 bases are TGTGCCAGCAGCATGACACCTGAAGAGACCCAGTACTTC. The V gene is TRBV7-3, the J gene TRBJ2-5; D is unclear. There are 13 residues in the CDR3. Trimming removed 5 bases from V and 3 bases from J, with 10 bases in between. Germline CDR1 is SGHTA and CDR2 is FQGTGA.